Each of the 7 T cell receptor beta chains below was sequenced from the same sample in a study of CD8 T cells in Susac syndrome. Reverse transcription of roughly 0.5 to 1 ug RNA used random hexamers. MiXCR was run by TCRdb on the immunoSEQ multiplex PCR reads, yielding one entry per CDR3 protein. The repertoire has 150,000 to 200,000 distinct CDR3 sequences, over 85% of them found once; the top ten carry approximately 0.094%. The source material was CD4+ T cells from PBMCs. The receptors shown here come from a human donor with multiple sclerosis.

This chain links TRBV6-6 with TRBJ2-7, with D unresolved. The V and J ends lost 5 bases and 2 bases respectively, with 13 bases between them. Looked up from germline, CDR1 is MNHNY and CDR2 is SVGAGI (reference sequence). This CDR3 has 14 amino acids. The CDR3 loop reads CASSPASIAYEQYF. The CDR3 DNA reads TGTGCCAGCAGTCCTGCTAGTATCGCCTACGAGCAGTACTTC.

To note about this clonotype: An end of the junction does not agree with germline; a read error may underlie this. This chain uses TRBV28 with TRBJ2-6; D remains ambiguous. This CDR3 spans 13 amino acids. Germline V CDR1 and CDR2: MDHEN, SYDVKM. The CDR3 DNA is TGTGCCAGCACTTTACCTGGGGCCAACGTCCTGACTTTC. Translating it yields CASTLPGANVLTF.

The chain combines TRBV18 with TRBJ2-1; 12 bases map to TRBD2. Germline CDR1 is KGHSH and CDR2 is LQKENI. The CDR3 runs to 16 residues. Trimming cost V 6 bases and J 3 bases; bases outside gene matches: 6. The CDR3: CASSPRTSGNYNEQFF. The CDR3 DNA is TGTGCCAGCTCCCCTCGGACTAGCGGGAACTACAATGAGCAGTTCTTC.

V and J are TRBV3-1 and TRBJ1-2, with D uncertain. The CDR3 is made up of 12 amino acids. The V end was cut by 1 base, the J end by 4 bases, with 4 bases between. Germline V gene data show CDR1 as LGHDT and CDR2 as YNNKEL (reference sequence). CDR3: CASSQVSYGYTF. The CDR3 DNA reads TGTGCCAGCAGCCAAGTAAGCTATGGCTACACCTTC.

The chain has TRBV28 and TRBJ1-2; 7 bases match TRBD1. V trimming: 3 bases; J trimming: 8 bases; junction bases outside the gene matches: 9. The CDR3 contains 14 residues. Germline CDR1 reads MDHEN; CDR2 reads SYDVKM. In DNA, the CDR3 is TGTGCCAGCAGTTTCTCAGACAGGGTTGGAGGCTACACCTTC. Protein product: CASSFSDRVGGYTF.

The sample holds one count of this clonotype. The chain combines TRBV24-1 with TRBJ2-6; TRBD1 matches at 10 bases. The V and J ends lost 5 bases and 0 bases, in that order; junction bases with no gene match: 12. This CDR3 is built from 20 residues. Per germline, CDR1 KGHDR and CDR2 SFDVKD. The CDR3 nucleotides read TGTGCCACCAGTGCCGCCCACGGGACAGGGGATAGCTCTGGGGCCAACGTCCTGACTTTC. Amino acids: CATSAAHGTGDSSGANVLTF.

The CDR3 region has the DNA TGTGCCAGCACCCAAATATCTACGAACACTGAAGCTTTCTTT. Amino acids: CASTQISTNTEAFF. This rearrangement joins TRBV2 to TRBJ1-1; no reliable D call. This CDR3 spans 14 amino acids. Germline V gene sequence: CDR1 SNHLY, CDR2 FYNNEI. V lost 7 bases and J lost 1, with 13 bases in between.